These 27 T cell receptor beta chains were sequenced from one sample in a study of spatial heterogeneity in lung cancer. Specified time point: sample taken at primary tumor resection. Whole RNA obtained from tumor, nontumor lung or frozen PBMC underwent sequencing without sorting. TCRdb ran MiXCR on the 5' RACE reads and lists one entry per CDR3 protein. The table lists approximately 90,000 distinct CDR3 sequences, roughly 9.5% of them singletons. The sample was PBMCs, taken at surgery. Source of these receptors: a male donor with early-stage non-small cell lung cancer.

In its sample, this clonotype was seen a few times. This chain connects TRBV5-4 to TRBJ1-6; a possible D gene is TRBD1 (6 bases). Trimming took off 3 bases at V and 1 base at J, with 8 bases between the two ends. The CDR3 is 15 residues long. Germline V gene data show CDR1 as SGHNT and CDR2 as YYREEE (reference sequence). CDR3 DNA sequence: TGTGCCAGCAGCTCCACAGGGTCCTATAATTCACCCCTCCACTTT. As protein: CASSSTGSYNSPLHF.

This clonotype appeared a few times. The chain uses TRBV5-1 and TRBJ1-5; D uncertain. CDR1 and CDR2 from the germline V gene are SGHRS and YFSETQ. The CDR3 covers 13 residues. Trimming removed 5 bases at V and 2 bases at J, with 8 bases between. The CDR3 DNA is TGCGCCAGCAGGGGAGACGGCAATCAGCCCCAGCATTTT. Translated: CASRGDGNQPQHF.

This clonotype was detected ten times or more. The rearrangement uses TRBV5-5 and TRBJ1-1; 8 nucleotides agree with TRBD1. V lost 2 bases and J lost 11; bases outside the gene matches: 14. Per germline, CDR1 SGHKS and CDR2 YYEKEE (reference sequence). This CDR3 is 15 amino acids long. The CDR3 here is CASSLESGRGLRAFF. The DNA for the CDR3 is TGTGCCAGCAGCTTAGAGTCGGGCAGGGGGCTGAGGGCTTTCTTT.

This clonotype showed up many times. The chain employs TRBV10-3 and TRBJ1-1, with TRBD1 matching 8 bases. J gave up 1 base and V 8 bases, and 3 bases lay outside the gene matches. This CDR3 is 13 amino acids long. Germline loops: CDR1 ENHRY, CDR2 SYGVKD. The CDR3 nucleotides read TGTGCCATCGCCGGGACAGGGAACACTGAAGCTTTCTTT. It yields the protein CAIAGTGNTEAFF.

This clonotype was detected only a few times. The chain has TRBV5-1 and TRBJ2-1; the D gene is possibly TRBD2 (6 bases). V was pared by 5 bases and J by 0 bases, with 15 bases between. In germline, CDR1 is SGHRS, CDR2 YFSETQ. This CDR3 region has 16 residues. The CDR3 DNA reads as TGCGCCAGCAGTCCCGGGGGAGCAAGCTCCTACAATGAGCAGTTCTTC. As protein: CASSPGGASSYNEQFF. Full variable domain (remainder filled in from reference TRBV5-1 and TRBJ2-1): KAGVTQTPRYLIKTRGQQVTLSCSPISGHRSVSWYQQTPGQGLQFLFEYFSETQRNKGNFPGRFSGRQFSNSRSEMNVSTLELGDSALYLCASSPGGASSYNEQFFGPGTRLTVL.

This clonotype was recorded a few times. The chain uses TRBV5-1 and TRBJ1-1; the D is unclear. V lost 0 bases, J lost 0 bases, and 12 bases lay in between. Germline-derived CDR1 and CDR2 are SGHRS and YFSETQ. This CDR3 spans 16 amino acids. In nucleotides, the CDR3 is TGCGCCAGCAGCTTGGCCGGATCGGGTATGAACACTGAAGCTTTCTTT. Residues: CASSLAGSGMNTEAFF.

This clonotype was detected once. The chain joins TRBV20-1 to TRBJ2-7, with 10 bases identical to TRBD2. Germline CDR1 and CDR2: DFQATT and SNEGSKA (reference sequence). Trimming removed 4 bases from V and 1 base from J; junction bases left unmatched: 7. The CDR3 extends over 15 amino acids. CDR3 DNA sequence: TGCAGTGCTAATGATCTACTAGCGGGATCCTACGAGCAGTACTTC. It is translated as CSANDLLAGSYEQYF.

The chain is built from TRBV9 and TRBJ1-2; D is unresolved. The CDR3 covers 14 residues. Trimming left V 4 bases short and J 8 bases short, with 18 bases between. Per the germline V gene, CDR1 is SGDLS and CDR2 is YYNGEE. CDR3 sequence (DNA): TGTGCCAGCAGCCCGACTAGCCGGTATGGGGGCTACACCTTC. This sequence encodes CASSPTSRYGGYTF. Variable domain in full (rest from reference TRBV9 and TRBJ1-2): DSGVTQTPKHLITATGQRVTLRCSPRSGDLSVYWYQQSLDQGLQFLIQYYNGEERAKGNILERFSAQQFPDLHSELNLSSLELGDSALYFCASSPTSRYGGYTFGSGTRLTVV.

The sample holds a few counts of this clonotype. The genes are TRBV7-9 and TRBJ2-7; 9 bases match TRBD1. The junction had 2 bases not matched to a gene; V was cut back by 5 bases and J by 0 bases. The germline V gene encodes CDR1 SEHNR and CDR2 FQNEAQ (reference sequence). The CDR3 runs to 14 residues. Here the CDR3 reads CASSRTGASYEQYF. CDR3 DNA: TGTGCCAGCAGCCGGACAGGGGCCTCCTACGAGCAGTACTTC.

The sample holds a few counts of this clonotype. The V and J genes are TRBV6-6 and TRBJ2-3, with D perhaps TRBD1 (6 bases). Germline lookup yields CDR1 MNHNY and CDR2 SVGAGI (reference sequence). The CDR3 is 11 amino acids. Trimming removed 6 bases at V and 9 bases at J, with 10 bases between. The CDR3 sequence: CASSPQGTQYF. In DNA form, the CDR3 reads TGTGCCAGCAGCCCTCAGGGGACGCAGTATTTT.

This clonotype has ten or more counts. The gene calls are TRBV27 and TRBJ2-3, with D possibly TRBD2 on 6 matching bases. The CDR3 spans 16 residues. Germline V gene lookup returns CDR1 MNHEY and CDR2 SMNVEV (reference sequence). V lost 3 bases and J 2 bases, leaving 15 bases between the germline ends. As DNA, the CDR3 is TGTGCCAGCAGTTTCTTTTTCGGGAGTCCCACAGATACGCAGTATTTT. Amino acids: CASSFFFGSPTDTQYF.

At least ten counts were recorded for this clonotype. The chain links TRBV2 to TRBJ2-3; D is possibly TRBD1 or TRBD2 (5 bases each). The V end lost 6 bases, the J end lost 2 bases, and 15 bases lay between the germline ends. Germline CDR1 reads SNHLY; CDR2 reads FYNNEI. CDR3 size: 15 residues. CDR3 sequence (DNA): TGTGCCAGCAGGACGGGACGGACCCTCACAGATACGCAGTATTTT. Protein product: CASRTGRTLTDTQYF.

The chain combines TRBV6-2 or TRBV6-3 with TRBJ2-3; possibly TRBD1 for D (6 bases). The germline gives CDR1 MNHEY, CDR2 SVGEGT. V was trimmed by 7 bases and J by 8 bases, leaving 28 bases between them. The CDR3 covers 17 residues. The CDR3 DNA reads as TGTGCCAGCAACTCCTGGGCCCTGGGGGCAAGTTCGGTTACGCAGTATTTT. Its translation: CASNSWALGASSVTQYF.

This clonotype was detected a few times. This chain uses TRBV29-1 with TRBJ1-6, with a tentative D call TRBD1 (6 bases). Germline-derived CDR1 and CDR2 are SQVTM and ANQGSEA. Trimming took 0 bases from V and 7 from J, leaving 19 bases between them. CDR3 length equals 17 residues. This CDR3 reads CSVEERPRGPGNSPLHF. The CDR3 nucleotides are TGCAGCGTTGAAGAACGCCCTCGGGGGCCCGGCAATTCACCCCTCCACTTT.

This clonotype came up many times. V usage is TRBV12-3 or TRBV12-4 and J usage is TRBJ2-1; a weak D match, TRBD2 (5 bases). The CDR3 spans 13 residues. V was trimmed by 3 bases and J by 5 bases, leaving 8 bases between them. The CDR3 nucleotides read TGTGCCAGCAGTTTCGGACTGCACAATGAGCAGTTCTTC. Translated: CASSFGLHNEQFF.

The V call is TRBV12-3 or TRBV12-4, the J call TRBJ1-4, with 8 bases identical to TRBD1. The CDR3 is made up of 19 amino acids. V shed 6 bases and J 3 bases; nucleotides not matched to a gene: 18. The CDR3 coding sequence is TGTGCCAGCAGCAAATATGGCAGGGGGCTAGCGCAAGCTAATGAAAAACTGTTTTTT. Translated: CASSKYGRGLAQANEKLFF.

This clonotype was counted many times. The gene calls are TRBV6-6 and TRBJ2-1; TRBD2 agrees at 10 bases. The ends lost 6 bases at V and 2 bases at J; junction bases unmatched: 10. Germline CDR1 is MNHNY and CDR2 is SVGAGI (reference sequence). The CDR3 totals 17 residues. Here the CDR3 DNA reads TGTGCCAGCAGGAGGACTAGCGGAGGTCTACCCTACAATGAGCAGTTCTTC. It yields the protein CASRRTSGGLPYNEQFF.

In this sample, this clonotype turned up a few times. J is TRBJ2-1 and V is TRBV6-2 or TRBV6-3; 8 bases fit TRBD1. Germline CDR1 MNHEY, CDR2 SVGEGT. The trim removed 4 bases at V and 8 bases at J, leaving 10 bases unmatched. CDR3 length: 15 amino acids. This chain's CDR3 is CASSSRDRYVDEQFF. CDR3 sequence (DNA): TGTGCCAGCAGTTCCCGGGACAGGTACGTCGATGAGCAGTTCTTC.

This clonotype was observed many times. This chain uses TRBV10-3 with TRBJ1-2; no clear D gene. The ends were cut back, 4 bases at V and 4 bases at J, with 7 bases in the middle. The CDR3 has 12 residues. The V gene's germline CDR1 is ENHRY and CDR2 SYGVKD. DNA of the CDR3: TGTGCCATCAGTGTTCCCCCCTATGGCTACACCTTC. Translated, it gives CAISVPPYGYTF.

This clonotype was seen only a few times. V usage is TRBV5-6 and J usage is TRBJ2-3; the D gene is possibly TRBD2 (6 bases). Germline V gives CDR1 SGHDT, CDR2 YYEEEE. V was cut by 3 bases and J by 0 bases, with 17 bases left in between. The CDR3 runs to 17 residues. CDR3 loop: CASSSTSGGLSTDTQYF. CDR3 in DNA: TGTGCCAGCAGCTCCACTTCCGGGGGACTTAGCACAGATACGCAGTATTTT.

This clonotype came up many times. V usage is TRBV5-1 and J usage is TRBJ2-2, with D uncertain. The germline gives CDR1 SGHRS, CDR2 YFSETQ. Trimming shortened V by 0 bases and J by 2 bases, and 8 bases separated the two germline ends. CDR3 size: 15 residues. The CDR3 loop reads CASSLGVQNTGELFF. The CDR3 DNA follows: TGCGCCAGCAGCTTGGGAGTCCAAAACACCGGGGAGCTGTTTTTT.

Judged by abundance, this clonotype is large (0.1 to 1%). The rearrangement links TRBV11-2 to TRBJ1-6; tentative D call: TRBD1 (5 bases). CDR3 size: 14 residues. Germline assignment: CDR1 SGHAT and CDR2 FQNNGV. The V gene lost 4 bases and the J gene lost 14 bases, with 18 bases spanning the gap. This chain's CDR3 is CASSSGTGSMALHF. In DNA, the CDR3 is TGTGCCAGCAGCTCCGGGACCGGGAGTATGGCCCTCCACTTT.

V usage is TRBV29-1 and J usage is TRBJ2-1, with D perhaps matching TRBD2 (5 bases). V was trimmed by 5 bases and J by 4 bases, leaving 15 bases between them. CDR3 size: 14 residues. Germline V CDR1 and CDR2: SQVTM, ANQGSEA. The CDR3 sequence is CSVPEGPLYNEQFF. DNA of the CDR3: TGCAGCGTTCCAGAGGGCCCCCTTTACAATGAGCAGTTCTTC.

The sample holds a few counts of this clonotype. The chain combines TRBV28 with TRBJ2-1; D not certain. The germline gives CDR1 MDHEN, CDR2 SYDVKM. The CDR3 contains 12 residues. V was cut by 2 bases and J by 9 bases, with 8 bases left in between. CDR3 amino acids: CASSLLHGEQFF. For the CDR3, the DNA is TGTGCCAGCAGTTTACTTCACGGTGAGCAGTTCTTC.

In its sample, this clonotype was seen many times. The chain carries TRBV20-1 and TRBJ2-7; 14 nucleotides agree with TRBD2. Unmatched junction bases numbered 5, after V lost 0 bases and J lost 7 bases. CDR1 is DFQATT, CDR2 SNEGSKA, per germline (reference sequence). This CDR3 comprises 15 residues. DNA for the CDR3: TGCAGTGCTAGAGATACGGGACTAGCGGGAGTGGAGCAGTACTTC. Amino acid sequence: CSARDTGLAGVEQYF.

This rearrangement joins TRBV5-1 to TRBJ1-3; D not certain. Germline CDR1 SGHRS, CDR2 YFSETQ. The ends were cut back, 4 bases at V and 0 bases at J, with 11 bases in the middle. The CDR3 is made up of 15 amino acids. This CDR3 reads CASSPSGPSGNTIYF. The CDR3 region has the DNA TGCGCCAGCAGCCCTTCTGGGCCCTCTGGAAACACCATATATTTT.

The chain is built from TRBV21-1 and TRBJ2-1; the DNA was not used to check the table's D call, TRBD2. TRBV21-1 is a listed pseudogene. This CDR3 is built from 13 residues. The CDR3 DNA follows: TGTGCCAGCAGCAAAAGGCGGGCCAATGAGCAGTTCTTC. Translating gives CASSKRRANEQFF.